This T cell receptor (beta chain) was profiled in a study of blood T cell repertoires in COVID-19. Study details: Samples came from the United States, Italy and Spain, spanning acute and convalescent COVID-19. Sample material is recorded as cDNA or gDNA derived from T cells, B-cell-depleted T cells, or PBMCs.

CDR1 MDHEN and CDR2 SYDVKM come from the germline V gene. The V end lost 3 bases, the J end lost 5 bases, and 7 bases lay between the germline ends. This CDR3 region has 12 residues. Seattle patients were enrolled while actively infected and followed longitudinally. As handled by the study authors: By means of reference gene primer amplification, nucleated cell counts were estimated. The assay was immunoSEQ multiplex PCR, and TCRdb's table has in-frame clones only and misses some. The D gene and trimming were derived from the DNA, and the V and J assignments and clone size from that table. The data contain some 74,000 clones, 80% to 95% of them singletons.

This chain connects TRBV28 to TRBJ1-2, with D unclear. The origin of this receptor is a man aged 45-65 years with COVID-19, enrolled during active disease. The specimen was peripheral blood. The CDR3 loop reads CASSFRRYGYTF. The CDR3 nucleotides are TGTGCCAGCAGTTTTCGTCGGTATGGCTACACCTTC.